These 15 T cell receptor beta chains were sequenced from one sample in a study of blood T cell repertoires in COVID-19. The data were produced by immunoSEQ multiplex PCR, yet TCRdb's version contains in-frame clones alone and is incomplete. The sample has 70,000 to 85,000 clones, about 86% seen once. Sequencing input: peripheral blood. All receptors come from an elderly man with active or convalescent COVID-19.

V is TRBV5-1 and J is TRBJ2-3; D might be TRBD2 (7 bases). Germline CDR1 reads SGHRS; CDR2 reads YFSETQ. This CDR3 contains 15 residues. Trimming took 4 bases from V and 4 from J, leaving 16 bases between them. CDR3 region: CASSAAVGGPDTQYF. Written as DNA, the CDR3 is TGCGCCAGCAGCGCGGCCGTGGGGGGGCCAGATACGCAGTATTTT.

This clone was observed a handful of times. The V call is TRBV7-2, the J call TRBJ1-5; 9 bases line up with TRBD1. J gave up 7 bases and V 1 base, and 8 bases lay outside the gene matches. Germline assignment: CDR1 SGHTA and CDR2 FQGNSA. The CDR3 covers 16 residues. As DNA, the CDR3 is TGTGCCAGCAGCTTAGTCGGAGGACAGGGGCGGCAGCCCCAGCATTTT. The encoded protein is CASSLVGGQGRQPQHF. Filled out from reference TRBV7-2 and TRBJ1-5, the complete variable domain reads GAGVSQSPSNKVTEKGKDVELRCDPISGHTALYWYRQSLGQGLEFLIYFQGNSAPDKSGLPSDRFSAERTGGSVSTLTIQRTQQEDSAVYLCASSLVGGQGRQPQHFGDGTRLSIL.

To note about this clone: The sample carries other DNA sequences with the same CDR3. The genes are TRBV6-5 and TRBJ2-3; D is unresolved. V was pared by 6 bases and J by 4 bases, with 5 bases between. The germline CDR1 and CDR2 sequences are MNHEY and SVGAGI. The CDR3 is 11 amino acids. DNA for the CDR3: TGTGCCAGCAGCCAGTCAGATACGCAGTATTTT. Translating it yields CASSQSDTQYF.

As DNA, the CDR3 is TGCGCCAGCAGCTTGGAGGGTCAGGGGGCAGAAAAACTGTTTTTT. It translates to CASSLEGQGAEKLFF. The J gene is TRBJ1-4, the V gene TRBV5-1; 8 positions agree with TRBD1. This CDR3 has 15 amino acids. Germline CDR1 SGHRS, CDR2 YFSETQ. The V and J ends lost 0 bases and 8 bases, in that order; junction bases with no gene match: 6.

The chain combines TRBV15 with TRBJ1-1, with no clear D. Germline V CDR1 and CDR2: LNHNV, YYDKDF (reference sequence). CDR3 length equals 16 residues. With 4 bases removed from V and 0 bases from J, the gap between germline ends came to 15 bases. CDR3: CATSKSLYYMNTEAFF. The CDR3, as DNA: TGTGCCACCAGCAAGTCCTTATATTACATGAACACTGAAGCTTTCTTT. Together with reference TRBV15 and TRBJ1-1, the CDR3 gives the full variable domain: DAMVIQNPRYQVTQFGKPVTLSCSQTLNHNVMYWYQQKSSQAPKLLFHYYDKDFNNEADTPDNFQSRRPNTSFCFLDIRSPGLGDTAMYLCATSKSLYYMNTEAFFGQGTRLTVV.

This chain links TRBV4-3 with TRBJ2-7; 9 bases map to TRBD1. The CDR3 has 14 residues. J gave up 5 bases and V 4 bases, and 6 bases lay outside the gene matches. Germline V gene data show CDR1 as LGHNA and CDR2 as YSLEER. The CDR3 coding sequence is TGCGCCAGCAGCCCCGGGACAGGGTCCCACGAGCAGTACTTC. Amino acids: CASSPGTGSHEQYF.

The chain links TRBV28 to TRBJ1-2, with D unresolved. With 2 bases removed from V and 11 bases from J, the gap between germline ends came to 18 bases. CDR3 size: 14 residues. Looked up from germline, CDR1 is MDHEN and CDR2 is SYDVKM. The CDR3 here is CASSLNPGKVPYTF. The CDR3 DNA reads TGTGCCAGCAGTTTAAACCCAGGAAAAGTTCCATACACCTTC.

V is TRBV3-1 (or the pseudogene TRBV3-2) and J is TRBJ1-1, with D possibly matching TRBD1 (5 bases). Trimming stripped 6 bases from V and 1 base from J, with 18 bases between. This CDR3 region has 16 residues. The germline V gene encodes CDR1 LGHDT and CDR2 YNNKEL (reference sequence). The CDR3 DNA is TGTGCCAGCAGTCTTCAGGGAGGTCAAGCGAACACTGAAGCTTTCTTT. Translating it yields CASSLQGGQANTEAFF.

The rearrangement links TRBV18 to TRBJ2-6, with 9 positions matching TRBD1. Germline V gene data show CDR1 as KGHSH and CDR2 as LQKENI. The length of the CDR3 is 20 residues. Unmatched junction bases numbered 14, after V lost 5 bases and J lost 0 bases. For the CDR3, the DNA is TGTGCCAGCTCAACACGGACAGGGGCTGACCCAAGCTCTGGGGCCAACGTCCTGACTTTC. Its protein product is CASSTRTGADPSSGANVLTF.

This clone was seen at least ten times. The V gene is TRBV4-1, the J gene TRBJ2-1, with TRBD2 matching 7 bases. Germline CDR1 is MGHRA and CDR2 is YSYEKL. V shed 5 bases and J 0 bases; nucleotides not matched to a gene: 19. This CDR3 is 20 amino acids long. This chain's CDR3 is CASSLNRRGETQSSYNEQFF. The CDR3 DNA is TGCGCCAGCAGCTTAAATCGACGGGGGGAAACCCAAAGCTCCTACAATGAGCAGTTCTTC.

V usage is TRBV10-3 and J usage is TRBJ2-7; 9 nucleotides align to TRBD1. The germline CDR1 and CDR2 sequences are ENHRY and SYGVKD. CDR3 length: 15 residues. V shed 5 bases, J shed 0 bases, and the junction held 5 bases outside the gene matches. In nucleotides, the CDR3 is TGTGCCATCAGTAACAGGGGGCAAAGCTCCTACGAGCAGTACTTC. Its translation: CAISNRGQSSYEQYF.

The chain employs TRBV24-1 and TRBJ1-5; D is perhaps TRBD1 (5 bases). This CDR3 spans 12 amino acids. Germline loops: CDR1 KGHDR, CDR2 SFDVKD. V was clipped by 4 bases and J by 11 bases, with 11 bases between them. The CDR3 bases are TGTGCCACCAGTGAGTCAGGGCGGACCCAGCATTTT. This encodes CATSESGRTQHF.

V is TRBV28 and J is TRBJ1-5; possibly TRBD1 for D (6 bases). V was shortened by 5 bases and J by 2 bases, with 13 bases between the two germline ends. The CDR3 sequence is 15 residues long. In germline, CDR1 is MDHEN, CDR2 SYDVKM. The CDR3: CASSPEYRGNQPQHF. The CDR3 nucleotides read TGTGCCAGCAGTCCTGAGTACAGGGGCAATCAGCCCCAGCATTTT.

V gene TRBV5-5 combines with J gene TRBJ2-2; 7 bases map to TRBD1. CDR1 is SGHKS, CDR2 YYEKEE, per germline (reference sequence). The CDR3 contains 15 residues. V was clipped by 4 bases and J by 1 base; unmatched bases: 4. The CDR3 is CASSPGGRNTGELFF. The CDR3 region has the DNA TGTGCCAGCAGCCCAGGGGGACGGAACACCGGGGAGCTGTTTTTT.

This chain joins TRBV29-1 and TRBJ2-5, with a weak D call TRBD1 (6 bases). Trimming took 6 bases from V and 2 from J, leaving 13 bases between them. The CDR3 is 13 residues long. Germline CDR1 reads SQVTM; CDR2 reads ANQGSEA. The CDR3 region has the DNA TGCAGCGTCAGGTTGGGGGCTCAAGAGACCCAGTACTTC. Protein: CSVRLGAQETQYF.